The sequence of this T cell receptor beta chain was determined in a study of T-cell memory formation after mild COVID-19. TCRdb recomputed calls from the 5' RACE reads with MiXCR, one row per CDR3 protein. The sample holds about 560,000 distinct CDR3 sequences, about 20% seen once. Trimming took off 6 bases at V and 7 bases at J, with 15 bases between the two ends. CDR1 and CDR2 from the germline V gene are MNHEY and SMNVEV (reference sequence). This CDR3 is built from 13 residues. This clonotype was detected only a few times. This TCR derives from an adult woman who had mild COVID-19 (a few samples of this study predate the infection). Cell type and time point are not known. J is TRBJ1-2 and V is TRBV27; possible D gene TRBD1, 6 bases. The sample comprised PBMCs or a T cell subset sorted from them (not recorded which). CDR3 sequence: CASSHNQGSGYTF. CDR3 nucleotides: TGTGCCAGCAGCCACAACCAGGGGTCTGGCTACACCTTC.